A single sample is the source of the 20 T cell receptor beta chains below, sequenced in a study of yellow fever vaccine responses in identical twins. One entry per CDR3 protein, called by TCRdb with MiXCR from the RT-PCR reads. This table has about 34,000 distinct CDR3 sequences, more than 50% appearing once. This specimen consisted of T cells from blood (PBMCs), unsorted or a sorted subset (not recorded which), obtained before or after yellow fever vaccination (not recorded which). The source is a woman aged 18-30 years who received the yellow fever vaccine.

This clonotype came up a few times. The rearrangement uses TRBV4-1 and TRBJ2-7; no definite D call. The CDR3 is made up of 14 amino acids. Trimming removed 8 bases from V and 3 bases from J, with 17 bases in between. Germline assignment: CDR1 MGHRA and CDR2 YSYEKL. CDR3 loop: CASGPYAAYYEQYF. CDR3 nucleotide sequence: TGCGCCAGCGGTCCTTATGCGGCCTACTACGAGCAGTACTTC.

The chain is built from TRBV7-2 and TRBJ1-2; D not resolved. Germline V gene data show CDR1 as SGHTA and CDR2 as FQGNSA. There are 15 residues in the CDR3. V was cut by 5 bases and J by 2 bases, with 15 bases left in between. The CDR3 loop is CASSPRAHTNYGYTF. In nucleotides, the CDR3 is TGTGCCAGCAGCCCTAGGGCACACACAAACTATGGCTACACCTTC. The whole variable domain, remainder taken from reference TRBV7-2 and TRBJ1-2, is GAGVSQSPSNKVTEKGKDVELRCDPISGHTALYWYRQSLGQGLEFLIYFQGNSAPDKSGLPSDRFSAERTGGSVSTLTIQRTQQEDSAVYLCASSPRAHTNYGYTFGSGTRLTVV.

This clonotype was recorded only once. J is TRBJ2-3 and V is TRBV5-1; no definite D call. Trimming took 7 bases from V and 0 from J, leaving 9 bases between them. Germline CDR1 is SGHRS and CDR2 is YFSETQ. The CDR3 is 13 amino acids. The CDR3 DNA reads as TGCGCCAGCGGGTCAGTGAGCACAGATACGCAGTATTTT. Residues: CASGSVSTDTQYF.

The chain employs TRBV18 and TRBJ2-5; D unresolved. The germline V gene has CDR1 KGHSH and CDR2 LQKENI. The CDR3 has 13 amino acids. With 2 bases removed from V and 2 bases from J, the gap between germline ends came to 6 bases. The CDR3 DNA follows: TGTGCCAGCTCACCAGTCAGTCAAGAGACCCAGTACTTC. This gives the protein CASSPVSQETQYF.

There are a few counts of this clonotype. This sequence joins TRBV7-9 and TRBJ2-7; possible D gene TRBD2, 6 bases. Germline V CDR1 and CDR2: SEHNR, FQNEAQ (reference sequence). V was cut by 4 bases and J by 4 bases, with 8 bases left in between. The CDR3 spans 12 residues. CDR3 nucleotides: TGTGCCAGCAGCTCCGGGACTTACGAGCAGTACTTC. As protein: CASSSGTYEQYF.

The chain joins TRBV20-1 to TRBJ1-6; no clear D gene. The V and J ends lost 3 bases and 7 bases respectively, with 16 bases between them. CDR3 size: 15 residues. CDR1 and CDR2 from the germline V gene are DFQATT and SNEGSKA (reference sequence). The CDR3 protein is CSASSGVHTNSPLHF. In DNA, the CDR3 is TGCAGTGCTAGCTCTGGGGTCCACACAAATTCACCCCTCCACTTT.

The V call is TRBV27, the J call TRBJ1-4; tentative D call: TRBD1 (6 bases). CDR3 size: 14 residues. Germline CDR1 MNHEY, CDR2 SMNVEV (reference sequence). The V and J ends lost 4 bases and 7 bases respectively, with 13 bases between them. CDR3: CASSSRDMGEKLFF. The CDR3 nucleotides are TGTGCCAGCAGTTCGCGGGACATGGGTGAAAAACTGTTTTTT.

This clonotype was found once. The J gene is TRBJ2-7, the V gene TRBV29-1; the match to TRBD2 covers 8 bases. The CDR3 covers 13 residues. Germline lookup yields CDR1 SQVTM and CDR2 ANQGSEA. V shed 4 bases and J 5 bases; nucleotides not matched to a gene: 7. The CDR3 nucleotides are TGCAGCGTTGTCCTAGCGGGTATCCACGAGCAGTACTTC. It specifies CSVVLAGIHEQYF.

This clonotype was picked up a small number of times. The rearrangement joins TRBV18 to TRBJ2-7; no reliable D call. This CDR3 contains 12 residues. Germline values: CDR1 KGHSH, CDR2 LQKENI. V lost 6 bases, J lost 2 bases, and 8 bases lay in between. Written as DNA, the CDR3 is TGTGCCAGCTCGCTTCATCCCTACGAGCAGTACGTC. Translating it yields CASSLHPYEQYV.

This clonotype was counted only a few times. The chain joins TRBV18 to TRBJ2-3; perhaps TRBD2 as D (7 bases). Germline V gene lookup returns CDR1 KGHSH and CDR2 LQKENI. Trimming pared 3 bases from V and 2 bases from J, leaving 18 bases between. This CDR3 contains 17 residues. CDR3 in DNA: TGTGCCAGCTCACCTCGTTTGGGGGGGCAGGACACAGATACGCAGTATTTT. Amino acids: CASSPRLGGQDTDTQYF.

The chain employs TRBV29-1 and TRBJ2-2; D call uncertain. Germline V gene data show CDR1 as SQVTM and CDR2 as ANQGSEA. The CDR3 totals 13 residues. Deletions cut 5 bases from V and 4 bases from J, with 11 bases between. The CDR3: CSVNRDGTGELFF. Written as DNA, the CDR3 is TGCAGCGTTAACCGAGACGGCACCGGGGAGCTGTTTTTT.

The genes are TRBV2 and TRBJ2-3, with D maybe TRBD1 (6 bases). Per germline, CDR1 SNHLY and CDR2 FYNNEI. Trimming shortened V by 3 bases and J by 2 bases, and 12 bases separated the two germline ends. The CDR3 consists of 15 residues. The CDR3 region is CASSEGQRNTDTQYF. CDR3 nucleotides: TGTGCCAGCAGTGAGGGACAACGAAACACAGATACGCAGTATTTT.

For the CDR3, the DNA is TGTGCCAGCACCTCGTCTCCCGCCTGGGCTGAAGCTTTCTTT. It is translated as CASTSSPAWAEAFF. The chain employs TRBV14 and TRBJ1-1; D gene unclear. Germline V CDR1 and CDR2: SGHDN, FVKESK. The CDR3 sequence is 14 residues long. The ends were cut back, 7 bases at V and 6 bases at J, with 18 bases in the middle.

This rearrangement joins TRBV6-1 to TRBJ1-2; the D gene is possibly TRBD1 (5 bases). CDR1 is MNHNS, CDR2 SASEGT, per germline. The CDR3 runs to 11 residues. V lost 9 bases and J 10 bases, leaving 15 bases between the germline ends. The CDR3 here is CASRRQGPYTF. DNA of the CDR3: TGTGCCAGTCGCCGGCAGGGTCCCTACACCTTC.

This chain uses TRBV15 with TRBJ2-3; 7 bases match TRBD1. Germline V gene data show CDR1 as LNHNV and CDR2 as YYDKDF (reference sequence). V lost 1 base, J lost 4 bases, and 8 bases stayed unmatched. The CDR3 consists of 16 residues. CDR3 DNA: TGTGCCACCAGCAGAGGACAGGGTGCAGATTCAGATACGCAGTATTTT. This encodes CATSRGQGADSDTQYF. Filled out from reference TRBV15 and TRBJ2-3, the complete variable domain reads DAMVIQNPRYQVTQFGKPVTLSCSQTLNHNVMYWYQQKSSQAPKLLFHYYDKDFNNEADTPDNFQSRRPNTSFCFLDIRSPGLGDTAMYLCATSRGQGADSDTQYFGPGTRLTVL.

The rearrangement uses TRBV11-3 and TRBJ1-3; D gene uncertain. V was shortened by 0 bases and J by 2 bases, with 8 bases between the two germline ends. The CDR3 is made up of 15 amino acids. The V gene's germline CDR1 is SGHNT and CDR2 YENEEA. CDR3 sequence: CASSLDRRAGNTIYF. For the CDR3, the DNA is TGTGCCAGCAGCTTAGACAGGAGGGCTGGAAACACCATATATTTT. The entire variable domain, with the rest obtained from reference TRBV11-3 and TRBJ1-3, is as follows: EAGVVQSPRYKIIEKKQPVAFWCNPISGHNTLYWYLQNLGQGPELLIRYENEEAVDDSQLPKDRFSAERLKGVDSTLKIQPAELGDSAVYLCASSLDRRAGNTIYFGEGSWLTVV.

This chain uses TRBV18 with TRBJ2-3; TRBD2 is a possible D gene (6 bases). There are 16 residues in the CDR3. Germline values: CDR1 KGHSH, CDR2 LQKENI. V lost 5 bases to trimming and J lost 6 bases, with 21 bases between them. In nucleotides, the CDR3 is TGTGCCAGCTCAAAGGTCGGGACTCTCGAGGGTGATACGCAGTATTTT. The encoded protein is CASSKVGTLEGDTQYF.

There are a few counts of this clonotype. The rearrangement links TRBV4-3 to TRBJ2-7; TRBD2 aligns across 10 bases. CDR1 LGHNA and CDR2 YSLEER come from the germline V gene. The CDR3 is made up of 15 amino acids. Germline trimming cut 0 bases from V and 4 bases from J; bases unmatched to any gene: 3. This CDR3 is CASSQDSSGRYEQYF. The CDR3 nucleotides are TGCGCCAGCAGCCAAGACTCTAGCGGGAGATACGAGCAGTACTTC.

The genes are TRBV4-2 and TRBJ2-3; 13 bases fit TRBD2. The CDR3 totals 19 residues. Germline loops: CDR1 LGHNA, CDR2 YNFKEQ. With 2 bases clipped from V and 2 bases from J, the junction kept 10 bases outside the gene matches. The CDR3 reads CASSQRRLAGGGVTDTQYF. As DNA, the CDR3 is TGTGCCAGCAGCCAACGTCGACTAGCGGGGGGCGGGGTCACAGATACGCAGTATTTT.

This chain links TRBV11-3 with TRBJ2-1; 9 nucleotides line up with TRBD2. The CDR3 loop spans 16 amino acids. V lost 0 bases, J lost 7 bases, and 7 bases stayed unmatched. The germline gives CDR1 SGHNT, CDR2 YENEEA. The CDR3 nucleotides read TGTGCCAGCAGCTTAGATACCAGCGGGAGGAGAAATGAGCAGTTCTTC. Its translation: CASSLDTSGRRNEQFF. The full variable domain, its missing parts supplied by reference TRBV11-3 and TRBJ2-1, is EAGVVQSPRYKIIEKKQPVAFWCNPISGHNTLYWYLQNLGQGPELLIRYENEEAVDDSQLPKDRFSAERLKGVDSTLKIQPAELGDSAVYLCASSLDTSGRRNEQFFGPGTRLTVL.